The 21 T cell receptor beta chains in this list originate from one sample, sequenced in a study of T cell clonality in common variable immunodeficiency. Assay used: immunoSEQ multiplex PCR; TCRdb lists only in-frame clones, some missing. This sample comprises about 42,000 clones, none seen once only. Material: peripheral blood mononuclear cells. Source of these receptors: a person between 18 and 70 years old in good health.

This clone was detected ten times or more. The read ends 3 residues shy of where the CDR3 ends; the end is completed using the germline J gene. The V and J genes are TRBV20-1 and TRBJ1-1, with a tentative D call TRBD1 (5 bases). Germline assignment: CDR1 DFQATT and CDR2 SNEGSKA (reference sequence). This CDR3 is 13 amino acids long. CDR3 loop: CSARDSRGLEAFF. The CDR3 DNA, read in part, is TGCAGTGCTAGAGATTCTAGGGGCTTAGAA.

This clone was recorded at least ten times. CDR3 DNA, as far as it was read: TGTGCCAGCAGCTTAGCGGGGACTAGCGGGGTCTCCTACGAG. As protein: CASSLAGTSGVSYE. The whole CDR3 reads CASSLAGTSGVSYEQYF. This chain joins TRBV7-2 and TRBJ2-7; TRBD2 agrees at 13 bases. The CDR3 is cut off 3 residues early in the read; its end comes from the germline J gene. The CDR3 has 17 residues. Germline CDR1 SGHTA, CDR2 FQGNSA. V dropped 0 bases and J dropped 0; count of bases not matched to a gene: 2.

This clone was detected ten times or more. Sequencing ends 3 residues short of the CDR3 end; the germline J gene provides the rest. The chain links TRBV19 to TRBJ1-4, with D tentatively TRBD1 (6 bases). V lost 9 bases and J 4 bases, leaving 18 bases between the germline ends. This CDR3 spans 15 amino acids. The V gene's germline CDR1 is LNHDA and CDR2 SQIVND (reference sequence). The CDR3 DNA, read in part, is TGTGCCAGCAAGTTACAGGGTAACCTTAATGAAAAA. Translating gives CASKLQGNLNEK. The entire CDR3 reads CASKLQGNLNEKLFF.

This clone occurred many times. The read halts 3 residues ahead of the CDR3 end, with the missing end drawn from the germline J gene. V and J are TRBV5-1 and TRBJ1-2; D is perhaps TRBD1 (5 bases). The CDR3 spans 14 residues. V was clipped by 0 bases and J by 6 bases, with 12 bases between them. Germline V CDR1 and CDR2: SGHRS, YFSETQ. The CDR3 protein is CASSLGGAINGYTF. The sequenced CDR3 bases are TGCGCCAGCAGCTTGGGGGGCGCAATTAATGGC. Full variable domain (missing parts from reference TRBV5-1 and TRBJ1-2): KAGVTQTPRYLIKTRGQQVTLSCSPISGHRSVSWYQQTPGQGLQFLFEYFSETQRNKGNFPGRFSGRQFSNSRSEMNVSTLELGDSALYLCASSLGGAINGYTFGSGTRLTVV.

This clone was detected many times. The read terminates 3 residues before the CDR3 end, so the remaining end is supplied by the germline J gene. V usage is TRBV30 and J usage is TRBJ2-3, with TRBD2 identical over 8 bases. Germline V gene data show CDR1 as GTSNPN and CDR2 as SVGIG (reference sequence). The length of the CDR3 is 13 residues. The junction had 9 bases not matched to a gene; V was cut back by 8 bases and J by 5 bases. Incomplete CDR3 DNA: TGTGCCGGCCGGGGGGGAAGTGTAGATACG. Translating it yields CAGRGGSVDT. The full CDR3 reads CAGRGGSVDTQYF.

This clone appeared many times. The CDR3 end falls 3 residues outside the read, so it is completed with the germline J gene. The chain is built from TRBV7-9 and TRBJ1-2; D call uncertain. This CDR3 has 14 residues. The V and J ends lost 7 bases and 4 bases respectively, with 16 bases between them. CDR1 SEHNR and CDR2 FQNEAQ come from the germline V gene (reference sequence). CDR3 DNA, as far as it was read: TGTGCCAGCAACCACCTGCAGGTCATCTATGGC. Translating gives CASNHLQVIYG. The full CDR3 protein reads CASNHLQVIYGYTF.

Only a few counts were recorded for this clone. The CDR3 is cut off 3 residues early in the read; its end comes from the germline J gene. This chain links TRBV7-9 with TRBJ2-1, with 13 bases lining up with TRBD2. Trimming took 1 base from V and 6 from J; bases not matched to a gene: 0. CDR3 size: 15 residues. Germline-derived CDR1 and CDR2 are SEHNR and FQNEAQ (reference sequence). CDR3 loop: CASSLGLAGGNEQFF. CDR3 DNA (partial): TGTGCCAGCAGCTTAGGACTAGCGGGGGGCAATGAG.

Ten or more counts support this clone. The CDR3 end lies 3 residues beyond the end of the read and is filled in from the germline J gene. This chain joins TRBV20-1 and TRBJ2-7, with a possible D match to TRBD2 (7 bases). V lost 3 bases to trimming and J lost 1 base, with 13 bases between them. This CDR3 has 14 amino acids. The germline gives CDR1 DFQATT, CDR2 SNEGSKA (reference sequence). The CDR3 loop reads CSASRGADSYEQYF. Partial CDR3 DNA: TGCAGTGCTAGTCGGGGGGCGGATTCCTACGAG.

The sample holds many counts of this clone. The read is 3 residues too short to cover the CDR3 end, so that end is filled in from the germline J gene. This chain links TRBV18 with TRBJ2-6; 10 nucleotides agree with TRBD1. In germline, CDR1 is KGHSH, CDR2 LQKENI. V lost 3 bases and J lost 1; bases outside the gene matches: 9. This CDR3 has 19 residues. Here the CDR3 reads CASSPRTGGQTSGANVLTF. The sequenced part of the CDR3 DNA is TGTGCCAGCTCACCGAGGACAGGGGGGCAAACATCTGGGGCCAACGTC.

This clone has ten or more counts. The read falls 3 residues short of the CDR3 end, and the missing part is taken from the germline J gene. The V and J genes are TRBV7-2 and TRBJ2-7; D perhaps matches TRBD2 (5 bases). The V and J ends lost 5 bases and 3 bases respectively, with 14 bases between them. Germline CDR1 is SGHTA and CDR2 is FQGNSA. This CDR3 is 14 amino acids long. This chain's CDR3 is CASSLLESYYEQYF. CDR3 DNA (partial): TGTGCCAGCAGCCTACTAGAGAGTTACTACGAG.

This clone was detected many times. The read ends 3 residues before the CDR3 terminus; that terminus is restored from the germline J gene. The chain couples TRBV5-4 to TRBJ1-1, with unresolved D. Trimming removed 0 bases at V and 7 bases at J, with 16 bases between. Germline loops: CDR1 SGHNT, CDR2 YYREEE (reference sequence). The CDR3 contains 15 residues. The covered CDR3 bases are TGTGCCAGCAGCTTGGATCGCGGGCCTGGGATTGAA. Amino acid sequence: CASSLDRGPGIE. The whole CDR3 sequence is CASSLDRGPGIEAFF.

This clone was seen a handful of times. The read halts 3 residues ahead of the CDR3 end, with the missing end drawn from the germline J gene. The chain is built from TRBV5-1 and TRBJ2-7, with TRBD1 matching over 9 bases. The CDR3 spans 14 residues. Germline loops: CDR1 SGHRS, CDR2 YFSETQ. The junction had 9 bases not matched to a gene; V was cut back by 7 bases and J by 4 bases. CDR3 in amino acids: CASAAGTGTYEQYF. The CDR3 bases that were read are TGCGCCAGCGCCGCCGGGACAGGGACTTACGAG.

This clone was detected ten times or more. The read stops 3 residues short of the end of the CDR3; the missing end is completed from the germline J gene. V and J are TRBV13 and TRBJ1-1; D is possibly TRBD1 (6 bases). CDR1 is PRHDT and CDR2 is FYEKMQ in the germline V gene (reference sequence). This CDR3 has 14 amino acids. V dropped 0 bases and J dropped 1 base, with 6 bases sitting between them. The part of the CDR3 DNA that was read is TGTGCCAGCAGCTTAGGGGGACAGAACACTGAA. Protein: CASSLGGQNTE. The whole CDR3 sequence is CASSLGGQNTEAFF.

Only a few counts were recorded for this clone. The CDR3 sequence is CASSPEGASGPYTF. CDR3 DNA, as far as it was read: TGTGCCAGCAGCCCCGAAGGGGCCAGTGGGCCC. The chain carries TRBV11-2 and TRBJ1-2; possible D gene TRBD1, 5 bases. Coverage ceases 3 residues before the CDR3 finishes, and the germline J gene fills in the end. The CDR3 contains 14 residues. Germline V gene lookup returns CDR1 SGHAT and CDR2 FQNNGV.

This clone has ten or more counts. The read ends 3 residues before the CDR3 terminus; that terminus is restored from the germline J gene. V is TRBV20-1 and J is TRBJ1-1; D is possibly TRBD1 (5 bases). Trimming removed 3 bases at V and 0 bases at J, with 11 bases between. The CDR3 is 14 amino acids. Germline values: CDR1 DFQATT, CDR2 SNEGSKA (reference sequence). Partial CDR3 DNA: TGCAGTGCTAGTCGGGGGGGGATGAACACTGAA. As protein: CSASRGGMNTE. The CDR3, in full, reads CSASRGGMNTEAFF.

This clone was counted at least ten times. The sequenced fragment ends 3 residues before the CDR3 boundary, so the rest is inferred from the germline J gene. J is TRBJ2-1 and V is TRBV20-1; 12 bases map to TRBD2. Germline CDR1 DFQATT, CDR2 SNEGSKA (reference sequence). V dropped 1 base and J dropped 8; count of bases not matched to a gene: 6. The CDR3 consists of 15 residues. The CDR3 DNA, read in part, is TGCAGTGCTAGAGGTTCTAGCGGGAGGGCAGATGAG. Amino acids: CSARGSSGRADE. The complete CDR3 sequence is CSARGSSGRADEQFF.

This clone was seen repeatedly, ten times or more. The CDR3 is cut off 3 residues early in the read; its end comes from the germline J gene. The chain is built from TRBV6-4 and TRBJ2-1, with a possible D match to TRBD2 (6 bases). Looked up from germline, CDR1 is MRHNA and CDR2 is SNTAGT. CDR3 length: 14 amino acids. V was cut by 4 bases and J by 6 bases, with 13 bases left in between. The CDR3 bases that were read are TGTGCCAGCAGTGCAGTAGCTAGCGCCAATGAG. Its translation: CASSAVASANE. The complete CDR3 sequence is CASSAVASANEQFF.

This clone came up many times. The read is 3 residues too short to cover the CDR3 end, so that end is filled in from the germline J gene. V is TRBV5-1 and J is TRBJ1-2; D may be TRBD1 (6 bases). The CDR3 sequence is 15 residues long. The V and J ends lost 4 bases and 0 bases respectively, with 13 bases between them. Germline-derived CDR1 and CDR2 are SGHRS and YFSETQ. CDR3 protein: CASSRWTDPNYGYTF. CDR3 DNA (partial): TGCGCCAGCAGCCGTTGGACAGACCCTAACTATGGC. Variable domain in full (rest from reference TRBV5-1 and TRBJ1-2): KAGVTQTPRYLIKTRGQQVTLSCSPISGHRSVSWYQQTPGQGLQFLFEYFSETQRNKGNFPGRFSGRQFSNSRSEMNVSTLELGDSALYLCASSRWTDPNYGYTFGSGTRLTVV.

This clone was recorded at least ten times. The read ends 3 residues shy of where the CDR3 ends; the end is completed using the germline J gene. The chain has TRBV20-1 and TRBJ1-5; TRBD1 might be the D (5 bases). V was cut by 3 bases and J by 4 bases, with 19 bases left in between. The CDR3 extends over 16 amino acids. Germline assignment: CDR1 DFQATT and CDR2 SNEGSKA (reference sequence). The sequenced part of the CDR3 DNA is TGCAGTGCTAGTTCGGGGGAGGGATTTCGGAATCAGCCC. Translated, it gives CSASSGEGFRNQP. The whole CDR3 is CSASSGEGFRNQPQHF.

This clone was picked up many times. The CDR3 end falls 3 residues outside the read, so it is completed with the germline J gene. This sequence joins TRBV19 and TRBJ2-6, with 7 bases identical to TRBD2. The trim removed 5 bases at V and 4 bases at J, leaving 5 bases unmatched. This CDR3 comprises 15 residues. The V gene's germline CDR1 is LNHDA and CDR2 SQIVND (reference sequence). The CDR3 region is CASSLTSSGANVLTF. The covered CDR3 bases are TGTGCCAGTAGTTTGACTAGCTCCGGGGCCAACGTC.

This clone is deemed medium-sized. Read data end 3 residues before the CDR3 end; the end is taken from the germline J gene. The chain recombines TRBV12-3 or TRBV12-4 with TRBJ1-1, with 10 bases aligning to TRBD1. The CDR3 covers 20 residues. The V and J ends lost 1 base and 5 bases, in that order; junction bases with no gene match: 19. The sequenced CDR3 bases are TGTGCCAGCAGTTTAGAGGCACAGGACAGGGGGACAAAAGCGCGAACTGAA. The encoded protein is CASSLEAQDRGTKARTE. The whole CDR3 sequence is CASSLEAQDRGTKARTEAFF.